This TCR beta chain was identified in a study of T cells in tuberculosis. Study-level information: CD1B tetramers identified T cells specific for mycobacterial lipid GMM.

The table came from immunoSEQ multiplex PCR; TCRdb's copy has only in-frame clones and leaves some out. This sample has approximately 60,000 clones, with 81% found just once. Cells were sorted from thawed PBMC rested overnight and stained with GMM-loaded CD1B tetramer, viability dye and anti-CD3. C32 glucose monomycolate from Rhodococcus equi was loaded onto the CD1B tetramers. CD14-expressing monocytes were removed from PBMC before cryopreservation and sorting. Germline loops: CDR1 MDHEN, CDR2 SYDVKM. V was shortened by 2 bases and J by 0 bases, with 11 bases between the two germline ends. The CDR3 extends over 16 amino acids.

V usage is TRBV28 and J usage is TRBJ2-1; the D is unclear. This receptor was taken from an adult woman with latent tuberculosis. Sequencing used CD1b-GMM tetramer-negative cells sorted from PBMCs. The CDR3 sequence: CASSLITASSYNEQFF. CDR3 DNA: TGTGCCAGCAGTTTAATTACCGCGAGCTCCTACAATGAGCAGTTCTTC.